This TCR beta chain originates from a study of blood T cell repertoires in COVID-19. Profiling relied on immunoSEQ multiplex PCR, and the TCRdb table lists in-frame clones only, not all of them. The sample yields 150,000 to 200,000 clones, 60% to 85% seen once. The CDR3 runs to 14 residues. Trimming cost V 3 bases and J 7 bases, with 10 bases left between them. Germline V gives CDR1 LNHDA, CDR2 SQIVND (reference sequence). The sequencing input was peripheral blood. The TCR comes from a man in his 60s with acute or convalescent COVID-19. This chain uses TRBV19 with TRBJ1-6; possibly TRBD1 for D (6 bases). Written as DNA, the CDR3 is TGTGCCAGTAGTATCCACAGGGAAAATTCACCCCTCCACTTT. This sequence encodes CASSIHRENSPLHF.